This T cell receptor beta chain was identified during a study of blood T cell repertoires in COVID-19. The CDR3 totals 17 residues. Trimming left V 0 bases short and J 4 bases short, with 16 bases between. Germline values: CDR1 SGHTA, CDR2 FQGNSA. TCRdb's copy holds only in-frame clones and misses some; the assay was immunoSEQ multiplex PCR. The data show around 260,000 clones, roughly 86% seen once. Source material: peripheral blood. The TCR was taken from a man aged 35-49 years who had recovered from COVID-19. The chain is built from TRBV7-2 and TRBJ2-1; TRBD2 is a possible D gene (6 bases). This CDR3 is CASSLAPLLAAYNEQFF. The CDR3 DNA is TGTGCCAGCAGCTTAGCGCCCTTACTAGCAGCGTACAATGAGCAGTTCTTC.